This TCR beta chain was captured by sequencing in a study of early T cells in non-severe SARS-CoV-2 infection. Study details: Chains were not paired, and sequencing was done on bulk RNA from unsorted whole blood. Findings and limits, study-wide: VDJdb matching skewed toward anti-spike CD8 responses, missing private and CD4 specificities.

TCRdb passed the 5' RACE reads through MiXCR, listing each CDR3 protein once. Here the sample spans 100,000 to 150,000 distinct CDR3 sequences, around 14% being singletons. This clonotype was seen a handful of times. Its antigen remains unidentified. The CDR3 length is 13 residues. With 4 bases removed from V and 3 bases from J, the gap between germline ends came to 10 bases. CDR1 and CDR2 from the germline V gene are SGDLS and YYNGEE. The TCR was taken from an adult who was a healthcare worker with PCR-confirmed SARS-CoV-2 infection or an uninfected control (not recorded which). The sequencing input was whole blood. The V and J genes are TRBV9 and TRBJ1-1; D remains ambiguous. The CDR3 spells CASSLIGDTEAFF. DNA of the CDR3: TGTGCCAGCAGCCTTATAGGCGACACTGAAGCTTTCTTT.